Listed below are T cell receptor beta chains from one sample, sequenced in a study of T cells in Graves' hyperthyroidism and ophthalmopathy. TCRdb reanalysed the multiplex PCR reads using MiXCR and keeps one entry per CDR3 protein. The sample yields approximately 640,000 distinct CDR3 sequences, around 16% seen once. Sequencing input: blood. The source is a man between 45 and 60 years old with Graves' hyperthyroidism. Both conserved end residues are part of each CDR3. The order of the fields is J gene, clone size, V gene, D gene, CDR3 DNA, CDR3 protein. A D gene is named only where the DNA matches it firmly. The size of a clone is reported for some rows only, either as once, few or many, or as a class for expanded clones.

>TRBJ1-1|many|TRBV29-1|.
TGCAGCGTTGATTCGGTTACCACTGAAGCTTTCTTT
CSVDSVTTEAFF
>TRBJ1-1|once|TRBV15|.
TGTGCCACCAGCAGAGATTGGGGTGGCGAAGCTTTCTTT
CATSRDWGGEAFF
>TRBJ2-7|many|TRBV6-2/TRBV6-3|.
TGTGCCAGCAGTTACAGTGGGACCCTCTACGAGCAGTACTTC
CASSYSGTLYEQYF
>TRBJ1-2|.|TRBV28|.
TGTGCCAGCAGTTTCAGGAGTGGCTACACCTTC
CASSFRSGYTF
>TRBJ1-2|many|TRBV28|.
TGTGCCAGCAGAGGGGGTTTCGGGGATGGCTACACCTTC
CASRGGFGDGYTF
>TRBJ2-1|many|TRBV10-3|TRBD1
TGTGCCATCAGTGAGACCCGACAGGGGATCTTAGATGAGCAGTTCTTC
CAISETRQGILDEQFF
>TRBJ2-5|.|TRBV28|TRBD2
TGTGCCAGCAGTGCGGCGGGAGGGATAAACTTACAAGAGACCCAGTACTTC
CASSAAGGINLQETQYF
>TRBJ1-1|few|TRBV20-1|TRBD1
TGCAGTGCCCACCCGTGGGACAGGGGGTGGAACACTGAAGCTTTCTTT
CSAHPWDRGWNTEAFF
>TRBJ2-3|many|TRBV28|TRBD1
TGTGCCAGCAGTACCCGGGGGACAGGGCAGGGTTTCACAGATACGCAGTATTTT
CASSTRGTGQGFTDTQYF
>TRBJ2-7|many|TRBV2|TRBD1
TGTGCCAGCAGTGAAGGGCAGGGGGCGAGGAACGAGCAGTACTTC
CASSEGQGARNEQYF
>TRBJ2-5|.|TRBV3-1|.
TGTGCCAGCAGCCAATGGGGGAGACAAGAGACCCAGTACTTC
CASSQWGRQETQYF
>TRBJ1-1|.|TRBV30|.
TGTGCCTGGACGGGTGGGGGGGGCACTGAAGCTTTCTTT
CAWTGGGGTEAFF
>TRBJ2-1|few|TRBV29-1|TRBD2
TGCAGCACAAAAATCGGACTAGTTAAGGAGCAGTTCTTC
CSTKIGLVKEQFF
>TRBJ2-7|few|TRBV11-2|.
TGTGTCAGCAGCCACCGGCTCCGGGGTTCCATCGAGCAGTACTTC
CVSSHRLRGSIEQYF
>TRBJ2-3|many|TRBV15|.
TGTGCCACCAGCAGAGTCCAAACTAGCACAGATACGCAGTATTTT
CATSRVQTSTDTQYF
>TRBJ2-3|.|TRBV4-3|TRBD2
TGCGCCAGCAGCCAAGAGGGACTAGCCTTCTCTGATACGCAGTATTTT
CASSQEGLAFSDTQYF
>TRBJ2-5|many|TRBV28|TRBD1
TGTGCCAGCAGTTTCCGGGACAGGGGGCAGGAGACCCAGTACTTC
CASSFRDRGQETQYF
>TRBJ2-1|many|TRBV28|.
TGTGCCAGCTTCAAATCGGTGATGAATGAGCAGTTCTTC
CASFKSVMNEQFF
>TRBJ2-1|few|TRBV20-1|.
TGCAGTGCTAGAGATTTTCGGGGGACCTACAATGAGCAGTTCTTC
CSARDFRGTYNEQFF
>TRBJ1-1|many|TRBV2|.
TGTGCCAGCAGATCAGGGGACCGAAAGAACACTGAAGCTTTCTTT
CASRSGDRKNTEAFF
>TRBJ2-1|many|TRBV2|.
TGTGCCAGCAGTGAACTGGGAACCTACAATGAGCAGTTCTTC
CASSELGTYNEQFF
>TRBJ1-2|.|TRBV7-9|TRBD1
TGTGCCAGCAGCTTAGCCTTCAGGGGGCGAGATGGCTACACCTTC
CASSLAFRGRDGYTF
>TRBJ1-1|many|TRBV19|.
TGTGCCAGTAGTACACAGGTTTTGAACACTGAAGCTTTCTTT
CASSTQVLNTEAFF
>TRBJ2-1|many|TRBV28|TRBD2
TGTGCCAGCAGTTCCTCTGGGACTAGCGGGAAGGGCGACGAGCAGTTCTTC
CASSSSGTSGKGDEQFF
>TRBJ2-1|few|TRBV30|.
TGTGCCTGGAGGTGGGGTCGGGCTCTTACAAGAGCTAATGAGCAGTTCTTC
CAWRWGRALTRANEQFF
>TRBJ2-2|few|TRBV14|TRBD2
TGTGCCAGCAGCCAGGTTCCTCGTGCTAGCGGCCCTTACGCGAACACCGGGGAGCTGTTTTTT
CASSQVPRASGPYANTGELFF
>TRBJ2-7|many|TRBV11-2|TRBD1
TGTGCCAGCAGCTTATTTGGGATCCGTGACAGGGTTTACGAGCAGTACTTC
CASSLFGIRDRVYEQYF
>TRBJ2-7|many|TRBV10-1|.
TGCGCCAGCAGTGAGTCAGAGGGGTCTCGACCTAATTTCGAGCAGTACTTC
CASSESEGSRPNFEQYF
>TRBJ1-1|.|TRBV16|.
TGTGCCAGCAGCCAAAGCCCACAGTTGAACACTGAAGCTTTCTTT
CASSQSPQLNTEAFF
>TRBJ2-7|.|TRBV19|TRBD1
TGTGCCAGTAGGGGGGACAGCCCATACGAGCAGTACTTC
CASRGDSPYEQYF
>TRBJ2-7|.|TRBV25-1|.
TGTGCCAGCAGATATAGCTACGAGCAGTACTTC
CASRYSYEQYF
>TRBJ2-1|.|TRBV9|TRBD2
TGTGCCAGCAGCGCTGGACTAGCGACCAATGAGCAGTTCTTC
CASSAGLATNEQFF
>TRBJ2-1|.|TRBV7-9|TRBD1
TGTGCCAGCAGCTTGACAGGGGGTACGTCGGTTGAGCAGTTCTTC
CASSLTGGTSVEQFF
>TRBJ1-1|many|TRBV12-3/TRBV12-4|.
TGTGCCAGCAGTTTATTAGGGGACACTGAAGCTTTCTTT
CASSLLGDTEAFF
>TRBJ2-6|few|TRBV7-3|.
TGTGCCAGCAGCTTAGGGGTGCTTGGGGCCAACGTCCTGACTTTC
CASSLGVLGANVLTF
>TRBJ2-7|many|TRBV7-8|TRBD2
TGTGCCAGCAGCTTAGGTTTAATAGCGGGAGGGCGGCGGGAGCAGTACTTC
CASSLGLIAGGRREQYF
>TRBJ2-7|.|TRBV3-1|.
TGTGCCAGCGTGGGAGGGGGCGAGCAGTACTTC
CASVGGGEQYF
>TRBJ2-1|many|TRBV28|TRBD2
TGTGCCAGCAGCCCTACTAGCGGGAGATGGATTGAGCAGTTCTTC
CASSPTSGRWIEQFF
>TRBJ1-3|.|TRBV6-1|TRBD1
TGTGCCAGCAGACAGGGGGTGCTCGGAAACACCATATATTTT
CASRQGVLGNTIYF
>TRBJ1-2|.|TRBV5-1|TRBD1
TGCGCCAGCAGCATACTGGGACAGGGAGATGGCTACACCTTC
CASSILGQGDGYTF
>TRBJ1-1|.|TRBV28|.
TGTGCCAGCACAAAGCGGGCGGGGGAAGCTTTCTTT
CASTKRAGEAFF
>TRBJ1-6|many|TRBV12-3/TRBV12-4|.
TGTGCCAGCAGTTTACTCGGGTCACCCCTCCACTTT
CASSLLGSPLHF
>TRBJ1-5|.|TRBV6-1|.
TGTGCCAGCAGTGAAAGGGGCCAGGGTCAGCCCCAGCATTTT
CASSERGQGQPQHF
>TRBJ2-7|few|TRBV6-2/TRBV6-3|TRBD1
TGTGCCAGCAGGTCCCGGACAGGGTTTGGCTACGAGCAGTACTTC
CASRSRTGFGYEQYF
>TRBJ1-1|few|TRBV3-1|TRBD1
TGTGCCAGCAGCCAATTGGACAGGTTCAACACTGAAGCTTTCTTT
CASSQLDRFNTEAFF
>TRBJ2-3|.|TRBV24-1|TRBD2
TGTGCCACCAGTGAACTAGCGGGAGAAACAGATACGCAGTATTTT
CATSELAGETDTQYF
>TRBJ1-1|.|TRBV18|.
TGTGCCAGCACGCGGGGAAGCGAAGCTTTCTTT
CASTRGSEAFF
>TRBJ2-7|.|TRBV10-2|TRBD1
TGCGTCAGCAGTTTTGACAGGGTTTCGTACGAGCAGTACTTC
CVSSFDRVSYEQYF
>TRBJ1-6|many|TRBV6-1|.
TGTGCCAGCGTGAGGGAAGGTTGGGATTCACCCCTCCACTTT
CASVREGWDSPLHF
>TRBJ2-5|few|TRBV3-1|.
TGTGCCAGCAGAAGGAGGGAGTCACAAGAGACCCAGTACTTC
CASRRRESQETQYF
>TRBJ2-1|many|TRBV24-1|.
TGTGCCACCAGTGAATCGGTAGCGAGCTCCTACAATGAGCAGTTCTTC
CATSESVASSYNEQFF
>TRBJ2-3|.|TRBV25-1|TRBD2
TGTGCCTGCAGTGAATGGGTTAGCGGGACGGCAGATACGCAGTATTTT
CACSEWVSGTADTQYF
>TRBJ2-5|few|TRBV7-2|.
TGTGCCAGCAGCTTAGCTCCAGCACAAGAGACCCAGTACTTC
CASSLAPAQETQYF
>TRBJ2-5|many|TRBV7-9|.
TGTGCCAGCAGCTTCGGGGGATCGGAAGAGACCCAGTACTTC
CASSFGGSEETQYF